These 20 T cell receptor beta chains share one sample of origin, sequenced in a study of CXCR3 chemokines and chemotherapy response in bladder cancer. TCRdb re-derived calls from the PCR reads in MiXCR, one entry per CDR3 protein. The sample yields 1,600 or so distinct CDR3 sequences, around 20% seen once. The sample was acquired from a patient whose treatment included neoadjuvant chemotherapy. The receptors originated from a human donor with bladder cancer that did not respond to neoadjuvant chemotherapy.

This clonotype was observed a handful of times. The J gene is TRBJ2-1, the V gene TRBV6-1; 11 nucleotides agree with TRBD1. V lost 0 bases to trimming and J lost 7 bases; unmatched junction nucleotides: 8. CDR1 is MNHNS and CDR2 is SASEGT in the germline V gene. The CDR3 totals 17 residues. CDR3 region: CASSEAGGTGGNNEQFF. The CDR3 DNA reads TGTGCCAGCAGTGAAGCGGGCGGGACAGGGGGGAATAATGAGCAGTTCTTC.

This clonotype was seen more than once but under ten times. The CDR3 spells CAITPTSGGADTQYF. DNA of the CDR3: TGTGCCATCACACCCACTAGCGGGGGTGCAGATACGCAGTATTTT. This chain connects TRBV10-3 to TRBJ2-3; 11 bases are shared with TRBD2. The germline gives CDR1 ENHRY, CDR2 SYGVKD. This CDR3 comprises 15 residues. V gave up 7 bases and J gave up 4 bases; unmatched junction bases: 7.

This clonotype is deemed medium-sized. The V gene is TRBV18, the J gene TRBJ1-4; the D is unclear. CDR1 and CDR2 (germline): KGHSH, LQKENI. The CDR3 runs to 18 residues. The V end was cut by 1 base, the J end by 1 base, with 16 bases between. The CDR3 protein is CASSPLPGGEGTNEKLFF. The CDR3 DNA reads TGTGCCAGCTCACCACTACCTGGTGGGGAAGGAACTAATGAAAAACTGTTTTTT.

The V and J genes are TRBV19 and TRBJ2-5; 12 bases align to TRBD2. With 5 bases clipped from V and 5 bases from J, the junction kept 6 bases outside the gene matches. Looked up from germline, CDR1 is LNHDA and CDR2 is SQIVND (reference sequence). This CDR3 spans 15 amino acids. The CDR3 region is CASSPTSGGRETQYF. Written as DNA, the CDR3 is TGTGCCAGTAGTCCGACTAGCGGGGGAAGGGAGACCCAGTACTTC.

This clonotype is classed as large. This rearrangement joins TRBV19 to TRBJ2-3; TRBD1 is a possible D gene (5 bases). V was shortened by 5 bases and J by 2 bases, with 11 bases between the two germline ends. CDR1 is LNHDA, CDR2 SQIVND, per germline (reference sequence). This CDR3 region has 14 residues. The CDR3 here is CASSLVGATDTQYF. In nucleotides, the CDR3 is TGTGCCAGTAGTCTCGTAGGGGCCACAGATACGCAGTATTTT.

This clonotype rates as medium-sized. V usage is TRBV6-1 and J usage is TRBJ1-5; a possible D gene is TRBD1 (6 bases). Trimming took off 10 bases at V and 7 bases at J, with 23 bases between the two ends. The CDR3 covers 15 residues. Germline assignment: CDR1 MNHNS and CDR2 SASEGT. CDR3 sequence (DNA): TGTGCCATCTCTAAAACGGGGGGGGCCTGGCAGCCCCAGCATTTT. As protein: CAISKTGGAWQPQHF.

The sample holds a few counts of this clonotype. A far larger clone is just one base off, so this is likely a read error. The chain links TRBV6-6 to TRBJ2-3; TRBD2 matches at 13 bases. Germline assignment: CDR1 MNHNY and CDR2 SVGAGI (reference sequence). V dropped 5 bases and J dropped 2; count of bases not matched to a gene: 7. The CDR3 has 17 residues. For the CDR3, the DNA is TGTGCCAGCAGTGGCGGGACTAGCGGGGCCTACACAGATACGCAGTATTTT. Translating it yields CASSGGTSGAYTDTQYF.

A word on this clonotype: One end of the junction fails to match germline, which may point to a read error. The CDR3 loop reads CVSSLAGRNTETFF. The CDR3 region has the DNA TGTGTCAGCAGCTTGGCCGGGAGGAACACTGAAACTTTCTTT. This chain uses TRBV5-4 with TRBJ1-1; D is undetermined. In germline, CDR1 is SGHNT, CDR2 YYREEE (reference sequence). The CDR3 runs 14 residues.

The chain joins TRBV19 to TRBJ2-1; TRBD2 matches 12 bases. V was pared by 3 bases and J by 6 bases, with 3 bases of the junction left unmatched. From germline, CDR1 is LNHDA and CDR2 SQIVND (reference sequence). CDR3 length: 15 amino acids. Here the CDR3 reads CASSISSGGANEQFF. CDR3 DNA: TGTGCCAGTAGTATCTCTAGCGGGGGGGCCAATGAGCAGTTCTTC.

This clonotype is labeled as medium-sized (0.01 to 0.1%). V and J are TRBV19 and TRBJ2-2; no definite D call. V shed 3 bases and J shed 2 bases, with 7 bases lying between them. The CDR3 sequence is 14 residues long. Germline V gene lookup returns CDR1 LNHDA and CDR2 SQIVND (reference sequence). CDR3 DNA: TGTGCCAGTAGTATTAGGAGTAACACCGGGGAGCTGTTTTTT. This codes for CASSIRSNTGELFF.

By sample share, this clonotype is medium-sized. This chain connects TRBV7-2 to TRBJ1-1; no firm D call. The germline V gene has CDR1 SGHTA and CDR2 FQGNSA. The CDR3 loop spans 11 amino acids. V was cut by 0 bases and J by 5 bases, with 1 base left in between. The CDR3 DNA sequence: TGTGCCAGCAGCTTAGCGACTGAAGCTTTCTTT. This translates into CASSLATEAFF.

Worth noting for this clonotype: This likely came from a read error, as a far larger clone is one base away. The chain recombines TRBV6-5 with TRBJ1-2; 8 bases are shared with TRBD1. The trim removed 6 bases at V and 4 bases at J, leaving 7 bases unmatched. CDR1 and CDR2 from the germline V gene are MNHEY and SVGAGI. CDR3 length: 14 amino acids. CDR3 sequence: CASREVGTGYGYTF. As DNA, the CDR3 is TGTGCCAGCAGAGAAGTGGGGACAGGCTATGGCTACACCTTC.

As regards this clonotype: A far larger clone is one nucleotide away, so this likely arose from a read error. J is TRBJ1-1 and V is TRBV10-3; 9 nucleotides match TRBD1. After removal of 5 bases from V and 2 bases from J, the junction contained 9 bases not matched to a gene. Germline CDR1 ENHRY, CDR2 SYGVKD. This CDR3 spans 16 amino acids. In nucleotides, the CDR3 is TGTGCCATCAGTTTCGCACCGGGACAGGGCAACACTGAAGCTTTCTTT. This translates into CAISFAPGQGNTEAFF.

This clonotype was recorded a few times. The rearrangement uses TRBV2 and TRBJ1-4; perhaps TRBD1 as D (6 bases). Trimming took 8 bases from V and 8 from J, leaving 12 bases between them. The CDR3 spans 12 residues. Looked up from germline, CDR1 is SNHLY and CDR2 is FYNNEI. The CDR3 DNA follows: TGTGCCAGCTCAGGGGTCGGAGAAAAACTGTTTTTT. This codes for CASSGVGEKLFF.

With regard to this clonotype: It differs at one base from a far larger clone, so likely a read error. Here the CDR3 omits its conserved ending phenylalanine or tryptophan, so a read error is the likely source. V and J are TRBV6-1 and TRBJ2-7; D is unclear. Germline CDR1 and CDR2: MNHNS and SASEGT. The CDR3 sequence is 12 residues long. The germline V and J ends were trimmed by 8 bases and 4 bases, with 12 bases remaining between them. The DNA of the CDR3 is TGTGCCAGCTTGAGGCAGTCTTACGAGCAGTACTTA. Protein product: CASLRQSYEQYL.

A word on this clonotype: A read error likely explains this, since a far larger clone differs by one base. V and J are TRBV6-6 and TRBJ2-4, with D possibly matching TRBD2 (6 bases). Germline assignment: CDR1 MNHNY and CDR2 SVGAGI (reference sequence). V was shortened by 0 bases and J by 13 bases, with 19 bases between the two germline ends. The CDR3 runs 15 residues. CDR3 region: CASSYSEQTGDEQYF. The CDR3, as DNA: TGTGCCAGCAGTTACTCGGAACAGACGGGGGATGAGCAGTACTTC.

This clonotype was detected a few times. This chain uses TRBV19 with TRBJ2-7; D unresolved. Germline V gene sequence: CDR1 LNHDA, CDR2 SQIVND (reference sequence). CDR3 size: 13 residues. The V and J ends lost 1 base and 5 bases respectively, with 9 bases between them. Written as DNA, the CDR3 is TGTGCCAGTAGTATAGGCCCTCAAAACGAGCAGTACTTC. Encoded protein: CASSIGPQNEQYF.

In regard to this clonotype: Only one base separates this from a far larger clonotype, so it likely reflects a read error. CDR3 amino acids: CASSDWGQETQYF. The CDR3 DNA is TGTGCCAGCAGTGATTGGGGGCAAGAGACCCAGTACTTC. The genes are TRBV6-1 and TRBJ2-5, with D perhaps TRBD1 or TRBD2 (5 bases each). CDR3 length: 13 residues. Trimming left V 3 bases short and J 2 bases short, with 7 bases between. CDR1 is MNHNS, CDR2 SASEGT, per germline.

This clonotype was seen ten or more times. The chain links TRBV12-3 or TRBV12-4 to TRBJ1-1; D not certain. The germline V and J ends were trimmed by 5 bases and 4 bases, with 20 bases remaining between them. CDR3 length: 16 residues. CDR3: CASSLSGSPESTEAFF. The CDR3 DNA follows: TGTGCCAGCAGTCTGTCCGGGTCACCCGAGAGCACTGAAGCTTTCTTT.

This clonotype occurred a few times. This rearrangement joins TRBV9 to TRBJ2-3; D may be TRBD1 or TRBD2 (6 bases each). V was trimmed by 1 base and J by 4 bases, leaving 10 bases between them. The CDR3 sequence is 14 residues long. Germline CDR1 SGDLS, CDR2 YYNGEE. The CDR3 region has the DNA TGTGCCAGCAGCGTATCCGGGGGCGCAGATACGCAGTATTTT. Translation gives CASSVSGGADTQYF.